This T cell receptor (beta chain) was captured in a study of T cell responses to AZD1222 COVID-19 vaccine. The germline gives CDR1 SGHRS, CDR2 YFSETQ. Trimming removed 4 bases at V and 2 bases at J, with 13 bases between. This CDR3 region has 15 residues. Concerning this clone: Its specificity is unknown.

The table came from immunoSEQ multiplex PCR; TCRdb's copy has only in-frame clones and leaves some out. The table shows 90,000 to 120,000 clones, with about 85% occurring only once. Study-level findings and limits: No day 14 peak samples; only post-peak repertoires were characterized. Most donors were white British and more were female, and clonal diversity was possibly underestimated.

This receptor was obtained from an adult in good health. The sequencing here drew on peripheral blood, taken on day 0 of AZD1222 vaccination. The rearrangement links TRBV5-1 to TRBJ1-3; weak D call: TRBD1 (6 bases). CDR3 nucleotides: TGCGCCAGCAGCCTGGGGGCAGACACTGGAAACACCATATATTTT. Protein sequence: CASSLGADTGNTIYF. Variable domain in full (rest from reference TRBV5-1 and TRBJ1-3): KAGVTQTPRYLIKTRGQQVTLSCSPISGHRSVSWYQQTPGQGLQFLFEYFSETQRNKGNFPGRFSGRQFSNSRSEMNVSTLELGDSALYLCASSLGADTGNTIYFGEGSWLTVV.